The clone carrying this T cell receptor beta chain was recorded a few times. Antigen: not known. The sample is drawn from a study of response to subunit inactivated influenza vaccine. Looked up from germline, CDR1 is LGHNA and CDR2 is YSLEER. V shed 0 bases, J shed 0 bases, and the junction held 6 bases outside the gene matches. CDR3 length: 18 amino acids. TCRdb used MiXCR to reprocess the RT-PCR reads, holding one entry per CDR3 protein. The profile covers fewer than 650,000 distinct CDR3 sequences, with under 15% appearing a single time and roughly 13% taken by the ten largest. Findings and caveats of the study: Authors suggested that a seasonal influenza vaccination recruits few new T cells each time.

V is TRBV4-3 and J is TRBJ2-2; TRBD2 matches at 8 bases. This clonotype was sampled from a man in his forties or fifties who received an inactivated influenza vaccine. The specimen comprised PBMCs from blood, sampled more than 35 days after vaccination. The CDR3 DNA follows: TGCGCCAGCAGCCAAGATCCTGGTAGCGGGGCGAACACCGGGGAGCTGTTTTTT. Translating it yields CASSQDPGSGANTGELFF.